This T cell receptor (beta chain) was obtained from a study of PD-L1 blockade in urothelial cancer. Study context: Median T cell yield per blood sample was over 140,000 cells.

The CDR3 contains 12 residues. V shed 6 bases and J shed 8 bases, with 11 bases lying between them. The V gene's germline CDR1 is MNHNY and CDR2 SVGAGI (reference sequence). Sample time point: pretreatment peripheral blood. Peripheral blood mononuclear cells were collected from every patient before and during treatment, yielding between 1 and 8 samples per patient. Clones were read by immunoSEQ multiplex PCR, and TCRdb kept only the in-frame ones, dropping some. This repertoire shows 70,000 to 95,000 clones, 89% found once; its top ten account for 0.85% to 1%. The sample holds one count of this clone.

The specimen comprised PBMCs, sampled around atezolizumab (anti-PD-L1) treatment. The chain is built from TRBV6-6 and TRBJ1-5; maybe TRBD1 (6 bases). This clonotype originated in a woman of 80 years or more with urothelial cancer. CDR3 nucleotides: TGTGCCAGCAGCAGGGGTGGAGAGCCCCAGCATTTT. This gives the protein CASSRGGEPQHF.